This T cell receptor beta chain was documented in a study of cytomegalovirus exposure and HLA in healthy donors. Points from the study as a whole: A later analysis reported that several of the most significant clusters appeared to be linked to common viral pathogens, among them Epstein-Barr virus.

Germline V gene lookup returns CDR1 SGHDN and CDR2 FVKESK. The CDR3 loop spans 13 amino acids. The V end was cut by 3 bases, the J end by 1 base, with 6 bases between. The study ran its PCR with 60 Vbeta and 13 Jbeta primers. Under the authors' procedure: Counted up in a later analysis, unique TCR beta chains came to 65 million to 100 million, with some 9.9 million shared. TCRdb keeps only in-frame clones here, not all; method: immunoSEQ multiplex PCR. V, J and clone size reflect that table, while D and trimming were determined from the DNA. In the table there are fewer than 180,000 clones, roughly 80% of which are singletons. Remarks on this clone: Its antigen is not known.

This clonotype was obtained from a human donor in good health. This chain joins TRBV14 and TRBJ1-2; no firm D call. Sequencing was done on a sample of PBMCs. In DNA form, the CDR3 reads TGTGCCAGCAGCCATAAGCTTAACTATGGCTACACCTTC. As protein: CASSHKLNYGYTF. Variable domain in full (rest from reference TRBV14 and TRBJ1-2): EAGVTQFPSHSVIEKGQTVTLRCDPISGHDNLYWYRRVMGKEIKFLLHFVKESKQDESGMPNNRFLAERTGGTYSTLKVQPAELEDSGVYFCASSHKLNYGYTFGSGTRLTVV.